The 20 T cell receptor beta chains below were found in one sample sequenced in a study of blood T cells in healthy people across ages. The use of a sample-barcoded 5' primer and a J-beta primer mix characterized a second PCR of about 6 to 11 cycles. TCRdb re-analysed the 5' RACE reads in MiXCR, keeping a single row per CDR3 protein. This sample carries about 500,000 distinct CDR3 sequences, more than 20% of them seen once, and the ten largest clones take approximately 8.7%. These data were also filed under a second study, of T cells of mothers and their children.

The sample consisted of blood. The source of these receptors is a boy aged 10-17 years in good health.

This clonotype was counted only a few times. The chain employs TRBV14 and TRBJ2-7; 9 bases agree with TRBD1. Trimming at V came to 5 bases and at J to 6 bases, leaving 8 bases not matched to a gene. The germline gives CDR1 SGHDN, CDR2 FVKESK. This CDR3 region has 14 residues. DNA for the CDR3: TGTGCCAGCAGCTCGACAGGGGGGATCTCCGAGCAGTACTTC. The encoded protein is CASSSTGGISEQYF.

This rearrangement joins TRBV28 to TRBJ2-3; 8 bases line up with TRBD2. CDR3 length equals 15 residues. V trimming: 2 bases; J trimming: 4 bases; junction bases outside the gene matches: 5. Germline assignment: CDR1 MDHEN and CDR2 SYDVKM. The CDR3 bases are TGTGCCAGCAGTTTAGACCCGGGGGGGGCAGATACGCAGTATTTT. Amino acid sequence: CASSLDPGGADTQYF.

V usage is TRBV7-9 and J usage is TRBJ2-1, with D tentatively TRBD1 or TRBD2 (5 bases each). The germline V and J ends were trimmed by 5 bases and 10 bases, with 27 bases remaining between them. CDR3 length equals 17 residues. From germline, CDR1 is SEHNR and CDR2 FQNEAQ (reference sequence). The CDR3 sequence is CASSLLQGSKSSVEQFF. CDR3 DNA: TGTGCCAGCAGCCTCCTCCAGGGTTCGAAGAGTAGCGTCGAGCAGTTCTTC.

This clonotype was seen more than once but under ten times. The chain combines TRBV28 with TRBJ2-2; TRBD2 matches at 10 bases. The CDR3 has 15 residues. V trimming: 6 bases; J trimming: 5 bases; junction bases outside the gene matches: 6. Per germline, CDR1 MDHEN and CDR2 SYDVKM. The CDR3 loop reads CASRWLAGETGELFF. CDR3 in DNA: TGTGCCAGCAGATGGCTAGCGGGAGAGACCGGGGAGCTGTTTTTT.

A few counts support this clonotype. The gene calls are TRBV28 and TRBJ1-2; a weak D match, TRBD1 (5 bases). CDR1 and CDR2 from the germline V gene are MDHEN and SYDVKM. V lost 0 bases and J lost 6, with 5 bases in between. CDR3 length equals 12 residues. As DNA, the CDR3 is TGTGCCAGCAGTTTATGGGGGGATGGCTACACCTTC. Translating gives CASSLWGDGYTF.

The CDR3 DNA reads TGCAGCGTTGACCTCTTCCCCGGGGCTCTAAACTATGGCTACACCTTC. It codes for CSVDLFPGALNYGYTF. The chain links TRBV29-1 to TRBJ1-2, with a weak D call TRBD1 (5 bases). Trimming took 3 bases from V and 2 from J, leaving 19 bases between them. The CDR3 sequence is 16 residues long. Germline assignment: CDR1 SQVTM and CDR2 ANQGSEA.

This chain joins TRBV29-1 and TRBJ1-1; TRBD1 agrees at 7 bases. There are 14 residues in the CDR3. CDR1 is SQVTM, CDR2 ANQGSEA, per germline. After removal of 4 bases from V and 0 bases from J, the junction contained 5 bases not matched to a gene. The CDR3 here is CSVARDSLNTEAFF. In DNA, the CDR3 is TGCAGCGTTGCCCGGGACAGTTTGAACACTGAAGCTTTCTTT.

The chain joins TRBV19 to TRBJ2-1; TRBD2 matches 12 bases. Per the germline V gene, CDR1 is LNHDA and CDR2 is SQIVND (reference sequence). The CDR3 covers 18 residues. The trim removed 5 bases at V and 7 bases at J, leaving 15 bases unmatched. Here the CDR3 reads CASSDGRLAGGPRNEQFF. In DNA form, the CDR3 reads TGTGCCAGTAGTGACGGGAGGCTAGCGGGAGGGCCGAGGAATGAGCAGTTCTTC.

This clonotype was seen only a few times. One end of the junction varies from germline; a read error may be responsible. V is TRBV28 and J is TRBJ2-5; TRBD1 agrees at 12 bases. The DNA end favors TRBJ2-7, so the J call may be wrong. The CDR3 sequence is 16 residues long. Germline CDR1 is MDHEN and CDR2 is SYDVKM. CDR3 sequence reads: CASTLSGTGGAYEQYF. Written as DNA, the CDR3 is TGTGCCAGCACTTTATCCGGGACAGGGGGCGCCTACGAGCAGTACTTC.

In its sample, this clonotype was seen a few times. V gene TRBV5-5 combines with J gene TRBJ2-6, with 7 bases lining up with TRBD1. CDR1 is SGHKS and CDR2 is YYEKEE in the germline V gene (reference sequence). CDR3 length equals 14 residues. The V gene end was trimmed by 4 bases and the J gene end by 11 bases; junction bases not matched to a gene: 9. This CDR3 is CASSKTGLEDVLTF. CDR3 nucleotides: TGTGCCAGCAGCAAGACAGGGTTAGAAGACGTCCTGACTTTC.

The chain combines TRBV4-3 with TRBJ2-5, with D possibly matching TRBD1 (6 bases). The J call may be faulty, since TRBJ2-1 better matches the DNA end. The germline CDR1 and CDR2 sequences are LGHNA and YSLEER. The CDR3 extends over 13 amino acids. CDR3 sequence: CASSQDWGHEQFF. The CDR3 region has the DNA TGCGCCAGCAGCCAAGACTGGGGGCATGAGCAGTTCTTC.

The CDR3 nucleotides are TGTGCCAGCAGCCCTAGCGGGACTAGCGGGGGGCTGAAATACAATGAGCAGTTCTTC. It specifies CASSPSGTSGGLKYNEQFF. The chain joins TRBV7-9 to TRBJ2-1; 15 bases are a match to TRBD2. V shed 5 bases and J 4 bases; nucleotides not matched to a gene: 12. The CDR3 has 19 residues. Germline V gene lookup returns CDR1 SEHNR and CDR2 FQNEAQ (reference sequence). Using reference TRBV7-9 and TRBJ2-1 for the parts outside the CDR3, the full variable domain is DTGVSQNPRHKITKRGQNVTFRCDPISEHNRLYWYRQTLGQGPEFLTYFQNEAQLEKSRLLSDRFSAERPKGSFSTLEIQRTEQGDSAMYLCASSPSGTSGGLKYNEQFFGPGTRLTVL.

Notes on this clonotype: Compared with germline, one end of the junction differs, possibly owing to a read error. The chain is built from TRBV20-1 and TRBJ2-1; unclear D gene. Germline CDR1 DFQATT, CDR2 SNEGSKA (reference sequence). This CDR3 region has 14 residues. The CDR3 nucleotides are TGCAGTGCTAGAGGCCGGATTTCCTACAATGAGCAGTTCTTT. Translation gives CSARGRISYNEQFF.

This clonotype was counted a few times. V usage is TRBV12-3 or TRBV12-4 and J usage is TRBJ2-2; possibly TRBD1 for D (7 bases). V lost 3 bases, J lost 6 bases, and 11 bases lay in between. This CDR3 is built from 14 residues. The CDR3: CASSLEGAAGELFF. For the CDR3, the DNA is TGTGCCAGCAGTTTGGAGGGGGCGGCCGGGGAGCTGTTTTTT.

In this sample, this clonotype turned up a few times. The V call is TRBV6-5, the J call TRBJ1-6; D not resolved. The CDR3 length is 14 residues. Germline V gene sequence: CDR1 MNHEY, CDR2 SVGAGI. The germline V and J ends were trimmed by 2 bases and 8 bases, with 10 bases remaining between them. CDR3 nucleotides: TGTGCCAGCAGTTACAAGGAAAGCGATTCACCCCTCCACTTT. This translates into CASSYKESDSPLHF.

A few counts support this clonotype. V usage is TRBV18 and J usage is TRBJ2-1, with D possibly matching TRBD2 (6 bases). The ends were cut back, 3 bases at V and 5 bases at J, with 20 bases in the middle. CDR1 KGHSH and CDR2 LQKENI come from the germline V gene. CDR3 length equals 17 residues. The CDR3 protein is CASSPGRHPIQDNEQFF. The CDR3, as DNA: TGTGCCAGCTCACCGGGGAGGCACCCTATACAAGACAATGAGCAGTTCTTC.

This chain's CDR3 is CASGGAKNIQYF. In DNA, the CDR3 is TGTGCCAGCGGGGGAGCCAAAAACATTCAGTACTTC. The rearrangement uses TRBV9 and TRBJ2-4; TRBD1 or TRBD2 may be the D gene (5 bases each). Germline loops: CDR1 SGDLS, CDR2 YYNGEE. CDR3 length: 12 amino acids. Trimming shortened V by 7 bases and J by 0 bases, and 5 bases separated the two germline ends.

This clonotype was seen a few times. The gene calls are TRBV18 and TRBJ2-1; 10 nucleotides match TRBD2. Per the germline V gene, CDR1 is KGHSH and CDR2 is LQKENI. Losses at the gene ends were 0 bases for V and 4 bases for J; bases not matched to a gene: 3. This CDR3 comprises 16 residues. Here the CDR3 reads CASSPPSSGRYNEQFF. In nucleotides, the CDR3 is TGTGCCAGCTCACCACCTTCTAGCGGGAGATACAATGAGCAGTTCTTC.

In its sample, this clonotype was seen a few times. In DNA, the CDR3 is TGTGCCAGCAGTCGAGGGGCAACGTACGAGCAGTACTTC. Translated: CASSRGATYEQYF. V is TRBV27 and J is TRBJ2-7; perhaps D is TRBD1 or TRBD2 (5 bases each). The ends were cut back, 5 bases at V and 4 bases at J, with 12 bases in the middle. The germline V gene encodes CDR1 MNHEY and CDR2 SMNVEV (reference sequence). The CDR3 consists of 13 residues.

The rearrangement links TRBV12-3 or TRBV12-4 to TRBJ2-1, with D maybe TRBD2 (6 bases). V was pared by 6 bases and J by 2 bases, with 23 bases between. CDR3 size: 18 residues. The CDR3 spells CASRPFLEGRSTYNEQFF. In DNA form, the CDR3 reads TGTGCCAGCAGGCCATTTTTGGAGGGGCGGTCCACCTACAATGAGCAGTTCTTC.